This paragraph covers one T cell receptor beta chain sequence. Its specificity is unknown. Germline V gene sequence: CDR1 MDHEN, CDR2 SYDVKM. There are 15 residues in the CDR3. Trimming pared 3 bases from V and 1 base from J, leaving 10 bases between. Researchers took blood at baseline, on cycle 4 day 1, and on cycle 7 day 1. The sample comes from a study of OX40 agonist ivuxolimab in advanced cancers. The overall study: Previous treatment with anti-PD-1, anti-PD-L1 or anti-CTLA-4 therapy was allowed; roughly 40% had received some.

Study results and limitations: Expanded clones belonging to CD8+ T cells outnumbered, on average, those of CD4+.

Profiled with immunoSEQ multiplex PCR; TCRdb holds only in-frame clones, not every one. The sample lists about 61,000 clones, 92% occurring once. Sample: CD4+ or CD8+ T cells sorted from blood, taken in a trial of the OX40 agonist ivuxolimab. The J gene is TRBJ1-3, the V gene TRBV28; unclear D gene. The clonotype comes from an adult with an advanced solid tumor such as melanoma, head and neck, liver or kidney cancer. For the CDR3, the DNA is TGTGCCAGCAGTTTTCCAGCCAGATCTGGAAACACCATATATTTT. Its protein is CASSFPARSGNTIYF.